A single sample is the source of the 14 T cell receptor beta chains below, sequenced in a study of T cells in Graves' hyperthyroidism and ophthalmopathy. RNA transcripts were the template for amplifying TCR beta CDR3 regions. First-round RT-PCR of the TCR CDR3 relied on the HTBI primer set. TCRdb itself ran the multiplex PCR reads through MiXCR, one entry per CDR3 protein. Altogether about 640,000 distinct CDR3 sequences are present, 45% being singletons, with the ten largest covering roughly 7.2%. The source material was peripheral blood or thyroid tissue (not recorded which). The source is an adult man with Graves' disease, either hyperthyroidism or ophthalmopathy (not recorded which).

At least ten counts were recorded for this clonotype. J is TRBJ1-4 and V is TRBV7-2; 8 nucleotides align to TRBD1. Germline V lookup: CDR1 SGHTA, CDR2 FQGNSA. The junction had 8 bases not matched to a gene; V was cut back by 3 bases and J by 5 bases. The CDR3 length is 16 residues. CDR3 residues: CASSFGQGRSNEKLFF. In DNA form, the CDR3 reads TGTGCCAGCAGCTTCGGACAGGGTCGATCCAATGAAAAACTGTTTTTT.

The chain recombines TRBV6-5 with TRBJ1-1, with D possibly TRBD1 on 5 matching bases. CDR1 and CDR2 from the germline V gene are MNHEY and SVGAGI. The CDR3 extends over 14 amino acids. V was pared by 5 bases and J by 1 base, with 11 bases between. The CDR3 DNA follows: TGTGCCAGCAGTGAGCACGGACAGAACACTGAAGCTTTCTTT. Protein: CASSEHGQNTEAFF.

At least ten counts were recorded for this clonotype. The chain is built from TRBV2 and TRBJ1-6; 8 bases line up with TRBD1. Trimming cost V 6 bases and J 9 bases; bases outside gene matches: 4. This CDR3 spans 13 amino acids. Germline V gene data show CDR1 as SNHLY and CDR2 as FYNNEI. DNA of the CDR3: TGTGCCAGCAGAGACAGGGGTGGTTCACCCCTCCACTTT. It is translated as CASRDRGGSPLHF.

This clonotype has more than one count but fewer than ten. This chain uses TRBV20-1 with TRBJ2-5; 7 nucleotides line up with TRBD2. Per germline, CDR1 DFQATT and CDR2 SNEGSKA (reference sequence). This CDR3 is 12 amino acids long. Losses at the gene ends were 6 bases for V and 7 bases for J; bases not matched to a gene: 8. As DNA, the CDR3 is TGCAGTGCCGGACGGGGGGAAGGGACCCAGTACTTC. Residues: CSAGRGEGTQYF.

This clonotype was seen ten or more times. The V gene is TRBV10-3, the J gene TRBJ1-1; D is undetermined. V was shortened by 0 bases and J by 2 bases, with 13 bases between the two germline ends. This CDR3 has 16 residues. Germline loops: CDR1 ENHRY, CDR2 SYGVKD. This CDR3 is CAISESGSAGNTEAFF. As DNA, the CDR3 is TGTGCCATCAGTGAGTCAGGGTCTGCGGGAAACACTGAAGCTTTCTTT.

To note about this clonotype: One end of the junction does not line up with germline, which may come from a read error. The genes are TRBV5-5 and TRBJ2-6, with D perhaps matching TRBD2 (6 bases). This CDR3 has 15 residues. From germline, CDR1 is SGHKS and CDR2 YYEKEE (reference sequence). The chain's CDR3 is CAGSLEGSGANVLTF. CDR3 nucleotide sequence: TGTGCCGGCAGCTTGGAGGGGTCTGGGGCCAACGTCCTGACTTTC.

This clonotype was counted once. The genes are TRBV2 and TRBJ2-7; 9 bases are shared with TRBD1. Germline V gene lookup returns CDR1 SNHLY and CDR2 FYNNEI. With V trimmed by 10 bases and J by 5 bases, 6 bases remained unmatched. The CDR3 sequence is 12 residues long. The CDR3 sequence is CANGQGRDEQYF. Written as DNA, the CDR3 is TGTGCCAACGGACAGGGGAGGGACGAGCAGTACTTC.

The sample holds a few counts of this clonotype. The chain links TRBV5-5 to TRBJ2-7; maybe TRBD1 (5 bases). The V end was cut by 0 bases, the J end by 0 bases, with 13 bases between. Germline CDR1 SGHKS, CDR2 YYEKEE (reference sequence). The CDR3 is 16 amino acids. CDR3 sequence (DNA): TGTGCCAGCAGCTTGGCCCCAGGGCTGAGCTCCTACGAGCAGTACTTC. This gives the protein CASSLAPGLSSYEQYF.

This clonotype appeared once. V is TRBV6-5 and J is TRBJ2-7; D not certain. The J call could be wrong; TRBJ2-5 is a better fit for the DNA end. The CDR3 has 13 amino acids. The germline V gene has CDR1 MNHEY and CDR2 SVGAGI. The CDR3 spells CASSYFRPGTQYF. The CDR3 bases are TGTGCCAGCAGTTACTTCCGCCCAGGGACCCAGTACTTC.

This chain uses TRBV10-3 with TRBJ1-5, with D perhaps matching TRBD1 (5 bases). The CDR3 extends over 18 amino acids. The germline V gene has CDR1 ENHRY and CDR2 SYGVKD. V was cut by 2 bases and J by 1 base, with 18 bases left in between. The CDR3 nucleotides are TGTGCCATCAGTGAGGGCCCGGAGAGGCCAGGGAGCAATCAGCCCCAGCATTTT. It translates to CAISEGPERPGSNQPQHF.

This clonotype was detected many times. The chain recombines TRBV2 with TRBJ1-6; D possibly corresponds to TRBD1 (5 bases). Germline CDR1 SNHLY, CDR2 FYNNEI. Trimming cost V 2 bases and J 6 bases, with 8 bases left between them. The CDR3 has 14 amino acids. CDR3 in amino acids: CASSEQGGNSPLHF. In DNA form, the CDR3 reads TGTGCCAGCAGTGAACAGGGAGGTAATTCACCCCTCCACTTT.

With respect to this clonotype: Given a much more abundant clone one base away, this may be a read error. The chain uses TRBV7-9 and TRBJ1-2; 9 bases line up with TRBD1. After removal of 5 bases from V and 6 bases from J, the junction contained 4 bases not matched to a gene. The CDR3 has 13 residues. From germline, CDR1 is SEHNR and CDR2 FQNEAQ (reference sequence). CDR3 protein: CASSIDRGDGYTF. Written as DNA, the CDR3 is TGTGCCAGCAGCATCGACAGGGGGGATGGCTACACCTTC. Using reference TRBV7-9 and TRBJ1-2 for the parts outside the CDR3, the full variable domain is DTGVSQNPRHKITKRGQNVTFRCDPISEHNRLYWYRQTLGQGPEFLTYFQNEAQLEKSRLLSDRFSAERPKGSFSTLEIQRTEQGDSAMYLCASSIDRGDGYTFGSGTRLTVV.

In its sample, this clonotype was seen a few times. The J gene is TRBJ1-2, the V gene TRBV12-3 or TRBV12-4; D is perhaps TRBD1 (6 bases). V lost 2 bases, J lost 4 bases, and 17 bases lay in between. The CDR3 spans 16 residues. CDR3 residues: CASSLSSGGLSYGYTF. For the CDR3, the DNA is TGTGCCAGCAGTTTATCGTCGGGGGGGCTTAGCTATGGCTACACCTTC.

Notes on this clonotype: Relative to the germline gene, one junction end is altered; a read error may explain this. V and J are TRBV6-5 and TRBJ1-5; D is unresolved. CDR1 is MNHEY, CDR2 SVGAGI, per germline. The CDR3 consists of 15 residues. The CDR3 nucleotides read TGTGCCATCAGTTTACTAGAGAACGGCAATCAGCCCCAGCATTTT. Its protein is CAISLLENGNQPQHF.